This T cell receptor beta chain was obtained from a study of cytomegalovirus exposure and HLA in healthy donors. Study-wide points: Researchers reportedly found TCR beta sequences accurately predicted most subjects' HLA-A and HLA-B alleles.

On this clone itself: Its antigen remains unknown.

This PCR relied on a set of 60 Vbeta primers and 13 Jbeta primers. Method: immunoSEQ multiplex PCR; TCRdb's copy keeps in-frame clones and lacks some. In the table there are roughly 190,000 clones, around 81% of which are singletons. The CDR3 is 14 residues long. In germline, CDR1 is LGHNA, CDR2 YSLEER. Trimming pared 1 base from V and 10 bases from J, leaving 11 bases between. The receptor comes from a woman younger than 45 in good health and CMV-seropositive. The sample consisted of PBMCs. This chain links TRBV4-3 with TRBJ1-6, with D hard to call. The CDR3 region has the DNA TGCGCCAGCAGCCAAGCCACGCGAGGGTCACCCCTCCACTTT. Translated, it gives CASSQATRGSPLHF.